The 27 T cell receptor beta chains below all came from one sample that was sequenced in a study of cytomegalovirus exposure and HLA in healthy donors. This PCR relied on a set of 60 Vbeta primers and 13 Jbeta primers. The table came from immunoSEQ multiplex PCR; TCRdb's copy has only in-frame clones and leaves some out. The data contain around 280,000 clones, around 90% of them singletons. The sequenced material came from PBMCs. The receptors were sampled from a woman younger than 30 in good health and CMV-seronegative.

J is TRBJ2-1 and V is TRBV15, with D possibly matching TRBD1 (6 bases). CDR3 length: 16 residues. Deletions cut 1 base from V and 1 base from J, with 11 bases between. Per germline, CDR1 LNHNV and CDR2 YYDKDF (reference sequence). The CDR3 sequence is CATSRGWGPSYNEQFF. CDR3 DNA sequence: TGTGCCACCAGCAGAGGGTGGGGGCCTTCCTACAATGAGCAGTTCTTC.

This clone was detected only once. The chain combines TRBV19 with TRBJ1-6, with 7 bases that match TRBD1. This CDR3 has 13 amino acids. The J segment lost 9 bases and the V segment lost 5 bases, leaving 4 bases of the junction unmatched. Germline-derived CDR1 and CDR2 are LNHDA and SQIVND (reference sequence). CDR3 sequence (DNA): TGTGCCAGTAGTCCCGCAGGGGGTTCACCCCTCCACTTT. This encodes CASSPAGGSPLHF.

As for this clone: The same CDR3 is also encoded by other DNA sequences in this sample. The rearrangement uses TRBV2 and TRBJ1-3; TRBD1 matches at 9 bases. This CDR3 has 15 amino acids. Per germline, CDR1 SNHLY and CDR2 FYNNEI. V lost 6 bases, J lost 4 bases, and 7 bases stayed unmatched. The CDR3 coding sequence is TGTGCCAGCAGCTTACAGGGGGCGTCCGGAAACACCATATATTTT. This translates into CASSLQGASGNTIYF. Drawing the rest from reference TRBV2 and TRBJ1-3, the complete variable domain is EPEVTQTPSHQVTQMGQEVILRCVPISNHLYFYWYRQILGQKVEFLVSFYNNEISEKSEIFDDQFSVERPDGSNFTLKIRSTKLEDSAMYFCASSLQGASGNTIYFGEGSWLTVV.

This clone has only one observation. V is TRBV6-5 and J is TRBJ2-7; 11 bases are shared with TRBD2. Germline V gene data show CDR1 as MNHEY and CDR2 as SVGAGI. The CDR3 length is 15 residues. V dropped 0 bases and J dropped 4; count of bases not matched to a gene: 2. CDR3 DNA: TGTGCCAGCAGTTACTCGACTAGCGGGGAATACGAGCAGTACTTC. Its translation: CASSYSTSGEYEQYF.

A word on this clone: Additional DNA sequences in this sample encode the identical CDR3. The chain uses TRBV5-1 and TRBJ2-7; TRBD1 aligns across 7 bases. Trimming at V came to 3 bases and at J to 4 bases, leaving 4 bases not matched to a gene. The CDR3 loop spans 13 amino acids. Germline lookup yields CDR1 SGHRS and CDR2 YFSETQ. CDR3: CASSWTGTYEQYF. The CDR3 nucleotides are TGCGCCAGCAGCTGGACAGGAACGTACGAGCAGTACTTC.

The rearrangement uses TRBV6-5 and TRBJ1-2, with 8 bases aligning to TRBD1. Per the germline V gene, CDR1 is MNHEY and CDR2 is SVGAGI. CDR3 length: 15 residues. Trimming removed 0 bases from V and 4 bases from J; junction bases left unmatched: 4. In DNA form, the CDR3 reads TGTGCCAGCAGTTACTCGATCACAGGGGGCTATGGCTACACCTTC. It translates to CASSYSITGGYGYTF.

This clone was detected a few times. The chain has TRBV4-1 and TRBJ1-1; TRBD1 agrees at 8 bases. This CDR3 spans 14 amino acids. The trim removed 4 bases at V and 5 bases at J, leaving 6 bases unmatched. CDR1 is MGHRA and CDR2 is YSYEKL in the germline V gene. The CDR3 DNA follows: TGCGCCAGCAGCCGGACAGGGAAGGTGACTGAAGCTTTCTTT. It specifies CASSRTGKVTEAFF.

The rearrangement links TRBV5-4 to TRBJ2-4, with TRBD1 as a possible D gene (5 bases). This CDR3 comprises 12 residues. Trimming removed 4 bases at V and 11 bases at J, with 13 bases between. Germline V gene data show CDR1 as SGHNT and CDR2 as YYREEE (reference sequence). CDR3 sequence: CASSPHQGVQYF. The CDR3 DNA follows: TGTGCCAGCAGCCCCCATCAGGGTGTTCAGTACTTC.

This clone was seen a single time. V is TRBV18 and J is TRBJ2-5; 11 bases line up with TRBD2. Per the germline V gene, CDR1 is KGHSH and CDR2 is LQKENI. The CDR3 covers 17 residues. Trimming took 6 bases from V and 5 from J; bases not matched to a gene: 14. The CDR3 here is CASSQYDLAGGTETQYF. DNA of the CDR3: TGTGCCAGCTCCCAGTACGACCTAGCGGGGGGAACCGAGACCCAGTACTTC.

The chain joins TRBV4-1 to TRBJ2-7; maybe TRBD2 (5 bases). Germline V CDR1 and CDR2: MGHRA, YSYEKL. The ends were cut back, 4 bases at V and 2 bases at J, with 9 bases in the middle. The CDR3 sequence is 13 residues long. The CDR3 sequence is CASSPLGAYEQYF. CDR3 DNA: TGCGCCAGCAGCCCCCTGGGAGCCTACGAGCAGTACTTC.

The V gene is TRBV23-1, the J gene TRBJ2-7; 12 bases line up with TRBD2. TRBV23-1 is an ORF, with its function uncertain. The CDR3 sequence is 21 residues long. Trimming at V came to 2 bases and at J to 4 bases, leaving 21 bases not matched to a gene. CDR3 protein: CASSQLRGLAGKYSQPYEQYF. The CDR3 nucleotides are TGCGCCAGCAGTCAACTCCGCGGACTAGCGGGGAAATACTCTCAGCCTTACGAGCAGTACTTC.

The chain recombines TRBV7-3 with TRBJ2-7; D gene uncertain. Germline CDR1 and CDR2: SGHTA and FQGTGA. The CDR3 is 14 amino acids. The V and J ends lost 2 bases and 0 bases respectively, with 8 bases between them. The CDR3 is CASSLVANSYEQYF. The CDR3, as DNA: TGTGCCAGCAGCTTAGTGGCCAACTCCTACGAGCAGTACTTC.

J is TRBJ1-1 and V is TRBV9, with D uncertain. Germline-derived CDR1 and CDR2 are SGDLS and YYNGEE. The CDR3 covers 15 residues. With 0 bases removed from V and 0 bases from J, the gap between germline ends came to 9 bases. Here the CDR3 reads CASSVGGGMNTEAFF. The DNA for the CDR3 is TGTGCCAGCAGCGTAGGTGGAGGGATGAACACTGAAGCTTTCTTT.

The genes are TRBV27 and TRBJ1-2, with TRBD1 matching over 9 bases. The CDR3 spans 14 residues. The junction had 3 bases not matched to a gene; V was cut back by 2 bases and J by 5 bases. Germline CDR1 reads MNHEY; CDR2 reads SMNVEV (reference sequence). The DNA for the CDR3 is TGTGCCAGCAGTTTAGGTGGACAGGGGTATGGCTACACCTTC. It translates to CASSLGGQGYGYTF.

In this sample, this clone turned up once. The chain's CDR3 is CASSDRLWTDYTGELFF. The CDR3 DNA follows: TGCGCCAGCAGTGACCGCCTTTGGACGGACTACACCGGGGAGCTGTTTTTT. V usage is TRBV10-2 and J usage is TRBJ2-2; D perhaps matches TRBD2 (5 bases). V was trimmed by 3 bases and J by 3 bases, leaving 17 bases between them. Germline CDR1 is WSHSY and CDR2 is SAAADI. CDR3 length: 17 amino acids.

V is TRBV9 and J is TRBJ1-5, with a tentative D call TRBD1 (6 bases). V was pared by 0 bases and J by 9 bases, with 13 bases between. The germline CDR1 and CDR2 sequences are SGDLS and YYNGEE. The CDR3 spans 14 residues. The CDR3 spells CASSVDEGGRPQHF. Here the CDR3 DNA reads TGTGCCAGCAGCGTAGACGAGGGGGGGAGGCCCCAGCATTTT.

The CDR3 loop is CASSGVLAGWGDTQYF. DNA of the CDR3: TGTGCCAGCAGCGGAGTCCTAGCGGGCTGGGGGGATACGCAGTATTTT. The chain combines TRBV7-2 with TRBJ2-3; 8 bases align to TRBD2. The germline gives CDR1 SGHTA, CDR2 FQGNSA. The CDR3 has 16 residues. The V segment lost 5 bases and the J segment 6 bases; nucleotides outside the gene matches: 13. Full variable domain (remainder filled in from reference TRBV7-2 and TRBJ2-3): GAGVSQSPSNKVTEKGKDVELRCDPISGHTALYWYRQSLGQGLEFLIYFQGNSAPDKSGLPSDRFSAERTGGSVSTLTIQRTQQEDSAVYLCASSGVLAGWGDTQYFGPGTRLTVL.

The chain's CDR3 is CASSLDPLMNTEAFF. As DNA, the CDR3 is TGCGCCAGCAGCTTGGACCCGCTAATGAACACTGAAGCTTTCTTT. The rearrangement links TRBV5-1 to TRBJ1-1; D remains unclear. The CDR3 runs 15 residues. The germline V gene has CDR1 SGHRS and CDR2 YFSETQ. V was shortened by 0 bases and J by 0 bases, with 9 bases between the two germline ends.

This clone was seen a single time. The J gene is TRBJ1-2, the V gene TRBV6-5; tentatively, D is TRBD1 (5 bases). Trimming removed 0 bases from V and 8 bases from J, with 13 bases in between. Germline V gene lookup returns CDR1 MNHEY and CDR2 SVGAGI. This CDR3 region has 14 residues. The CDR3 DNA reads TGTGCCAGCAGTTACTCGGGACGCCGGGGGGGCTACACCTTC. This codes for CASSYSGRRGGYTF.

The CDR3 region is CASSLWWSGGSSSYNEQFF. CDR3 nucleotides: TGTGCCAGCAGCTTGTGGTGGAGCGGGGGCTCGAGCTCCTACAATGAGCAGTTCTTC. The chain combines TRBV5-4 with TRBJ2-1; 8 nucleotides line up with TRBD2. Germline trimming cut 1 base from V and 0 bases from J; bases unmatched to any gene: 12. The CDR3 covers 19 residues. Germline CDR1 reads SGHNT; CDR2 reads YYREEE (reference sequence).

The V gene is TRBV6-1, the J gene TRBJ1-2, with 9 bases fitting TRBD1. The germline gives CDR1 MNHNS, CDR2 SASEGT. This CDR3 region has 14 residues. The V segment lost 11 bases and the J segment 5 bases; nucleotides outside the gene matches: 12. DNA for the CDR3: TGTGCCGGAACACAGGGGGCGTTGGGGTATGGCTACACCTTC. Amino acid sequence: CAGTQGALGYGYTF.

The rearrangement uses TRBV11-2 and TRBJ1-2, with D possibly being TRBD1 (5 bases). Trimming pared 0 bases from V and 3 bases from J, leaving 26 bases between. Germline V gene data show CDR1 as SGHAT and CDR2 as FQNNGV. The CDR3 loop spans 20 amino acids. The CDR3 region has the DNA TGTGCCAGCAGCTTAGATCTCGCCACAGGACCGTCGATCATCCACTATGGCTACACCTTC. Translating gives CASSLDLATGPSIIHYGYTF.

The chain employs TRBV6-5 and TRBJ2-1; D possibly corresponds to TRBD2 (5 bases). Germline V gene data show CDR1 as MNHEY and CDR2 as SVGAGI. This CDR3 spans 11 amino acids. V shed 6 bases and J shed 10 bases, with 10 bases lying between them. CDR3 DNA sequence: TGTGCCAGCAGCCACGGGGAGGAGCAGTTCTTC. Amino acids: CASSHGEEQFF.

This sequence joins TRBV9 and TRBJ1-5; 7 nucleotides match TRBD1. The junction had 5 bases not matched to a gene; V was cut back by 4 bases and J by 7 bases. Germline CDR1 is SGDLS and CDR2 is YYNGEE. CDR3 length equals 13 residues. Written as DNA, the CDR3 is TGTGCCAGCAGCCCCCAGGGGGGACAGCCCCAGCATTTT. It is translated as CASSPQGGQPQHF.

The chain has TRBV5-4 and TRBJ1-3, with D maybe TRBD1 (6 bases). CDR1 SGHNT and CDR2 YYREEE come from the germline V gene (reference sequence). The CDR3 spans 17 residues. Trimming took 0 bases from V and 0 from J, leaving 13 bases between them. The CDR3 DNA follows: TGTGCCAGCAGCTTGGTTGGGGGGGCGCGCTCTGGAAACACCATATATTTT. Its translation: CASSLVGGARSGNTIYF. The entire variable domain, with the rest obtained from reference TRBV5-4 and TRBJ1-3, is as follows: ETGVTQSPTHLIKTRGQQVTLRCSSQSGHNTVSWYQQALGQGPQFIFQYYREEENGRGNFPPRFSGLQFPNYSSELNVNALELDDSALYLCASSLVGGARSGNTIYFGEGSWLTVV.

This rearrangement joins TRBV11-2 to TRBJ2-1; 7 nucleotides agree with TRBD2. Germline values: CDR1 SGHAT, CDR2 FQNNGV. This CDR3 is built from 17 residues. J lost 3 bases, V lost 1 base, and 9 bases had no gene match. For the CDR3, the DNA is TGTGCCAGCAGCTTAGGCCTCGACTCGGGGGGCTACAATGAGCAGTTCTTC. Its translation is CASSLGLDSGGYNEQFF.

A single count supports this clone. The chain uses TRBV9 and TRBJ2-1, with a possible D match to TRBD2 (5 bases). The V end lost 3 bases, the J end lost 0 bases, and 10 bases lay between the germline ends. CDR3 length equals 15 residues. In germline, CDR1 is SGDLS, CDR2 YYNGEE. The CDR3, as DNA: TGTGCCAGCAGCGCCGGACTGTCCTCCTACAATGAGCAGTTCTTC. It encodes CASSAGLSSYNEQFF. The whole variable domain, filled in from reference TRBV9 and TRBJ2-1, reads DSGVTQTPKHLITATGQRVTLRCSPRSGDLSVYWYQQSLDQGLQFLIQYYNGEERAKGNILERFSAQQFPDLHSELNLSSLELGDSALYFCASSAGLSSYNEQFFGPGTRLTVL.